The rows below give T cell receptor beta chains drawn from one sample of a study of T cell repertoires in cytomegalovirus infection. Each CDR3 protein gets one entry after TCRdb re-called the reads with MiXCR. The repertoire holds around 630,000 distinct CDR3 sequences, with 20% to 30% as singletons. The source material was CD8+ T cells from PBMCs. Receptors originate from a human donor in good health (CMV status not recorded). Some clones in this sample may be carry-over from other donors' samples. Each CDR3 is given with its conserved first and last residue. D genes are given only for firm matches. Clone size, where shown, is once, few, many, or a class for clones that have expanded.

D: .
V: TRBV20-1
size: .
J: TRBJ1-5
DNA: TGCAGTGCCCCGGGGGGGGGGAGCAATCAGCCCCAGCATTTT
CDR3: CSAPGGGSNQPQHF

D: TRBD1
V: TRBV28
size: .
J: TRBJ1-5
DNA: TGTGCCAGCAGTAACCAGAGATGGGCAGGGGGCTTGAGCAATCAGCCCCAGCATTTT
CDR3: CASSNQRWAGGLSNQPQHF

D: TRBD1
V: TRBV4-2
size: .
J: TRBJ2-1
DNA: TGTGCCAGCAGCCAAACAGGGGATCCGTTCTTC
CDR3: CASSQTGDPFF

D: .
V: TRBV7-9
size: many
J: TRBJ2-1
DNA: TGTGCCAGCAACGGTTGGGGGCCCTACAATGAGCAGTTCTTC
CDR3: CASNGWGPYNEQFF

D: TRBD1
V: TRBV29-1
size: few
J: TRBJ2-3
DNA: TGCAGCGTTGATCCCAGGGGGCGCGTCTCAGATACGCAGTATTTT
CDR3: CSVDPRGRVSDTQYF

D: .
V: TRBV7-9
size: once
J: TRBJ2-1
DNA: TGTGCCAGCAGCTCTTTGGGGGGGGCCAATGTGCAGTTCTTC
CDR3: CASSSLGGANVQFF

D: .
V: TRBV20-1
size: .
J: TRBJ2-7
DNA: TGCAGTGCTAGAGGGCCTAACTACGAGCAGTACTTC
CDR3: CSARGPNYEQYF

D: .
V: TRBV6-6
size: .
J: TRBJ2-3
DNA: TGTGCCAGCACCAGCATCGGCACAGATACGCAGTATTTT
CDR3: CASTSIGTDTQYF

D: .
V: TRBV19
size: .
J: TRBJ1-1
DNA: TGTGCCAGTAGATCTCGGGGGGCACTAGAAGCTTTCTTT
CDR3: CASRSRGALEAFF

D: .
V: TRBV12-3/TRBV12-4
size: many
J: TRBJ2-5
DNA: TGTGCCAGCACTGCGGGGATCGAGACCCAGTACTTC
CDR3: CASTAGIETQYF

D: .
V: TRBV10-2
size: few
J: TRBJ2-1
DNA: TGCGCCAGCACCACTCCGAGGGGGGTCAATGAGCAGTTCTTC
CDR3: CASTTPRGVNEQFF

D: TRBD2
V: TRBV28
size: many
J: TRBJ2-5
DNA: TGTGCCAGCAGTTTACAACTAGCGGGGCTGTACCAAGAGACCCAGTACTTC
CDR3: CASSLQLAGLYQETQYF

D: .
V: TRBV6-2/TRBV6-3
size: few
J: TRBJ1-1
DNA: TGTGCCAGCGGACATGATCGGGCTTTCTTT
CDR3: CASGHDRAFF

D: .
V: TRBV7-2
size: many
J: TRBJ2-7
DNA: TGTGCCAGCAGCTGGAGATCGGAGGGCTCCTACGAGCAGTACTTC
CDR3: CASSWRSEGSYEQYF

D: .
V: TRBV6-2/TRBV6-3
size: few
J: TRBJ1-2
DNA: TGTGCCAGCACCCGAGACAGGCTCAACTATGGCTACACCTTC
CDR3: CASTRDRLNYGYTF

D: TRBD2
V: TRBV28
size: few
J: TRBJ2-1
DNA: TGTGCCAGCAGTACTAGCGGGGGGCCCAGCTCCTACAATGAGCAGTTCTTC
CDR3: CASSTSGGPSSYNEQFF

D: .
V: TRBV7-9
size: few
J: TRBJ1-2
DNA: TGTGCCAGCAGCTTAGACGAGTTTAACTATGGCTACACCTTC
CDR3: CASSLDEFNYGYTF

D: TRBD2
V: TRBV29-1
size: .
J: TRBJ2-1
DNA: TGCAGCGTTGAAGGTTCGGTTCCAGGGGTAGCGGGGCCCTACAATGAGCAGTTCTTC
CDR3: CSVEGSVPGVAGPYNEQFF

D: TRBD1
V: TRBV12-3/TRBV12-4
size: many
J: TRBJ2-7
DNA: TGTGCCAGCAGTTCGCACTTTGGGGGACAGGGACACTACGAGCAGTACTTC
CDR3: CASSSHFGGQGHYEQYF

D: TRBD2
V: TRBV18
size: .
J: TRBJ2-1
DNA: TGTGCCAGCTCCGACTTGGGACTAGCGGGGCTCAGCTCCTACAATGAGCAGTTCTTC
CDR3: CASSDLGLAGLSSYNEQFF

D: TRBD1
V: TRBV12-5
size: .
J: TRBJ2-5
DNA: TGTGCTAGTGGTTCCCCGGACAGGGTCTACCAAGAGACCCAGTACTTC
CDR3: CASGSPDRVYQETQYF

D: .
V: TRBV12-3/TRBV12-4
size: .
J: TRBJ2-3
DNA: TGTGCCAGCAGTTTATCCCCAGCCGGTAAGGATACGCAGTATTTT
CDR3: CASSLSPAGKDTQYF

D: .
V: TRBV25-1
size: few
J: TRBJ2-2
DNA: TGTGCCAGCTCGGGACCCCTAGATACCGGGGAGCTGTTTTTT
CDR3: CASSGPLDTGELFF

D: .
V: TRBV7-6
size: many
J: TRBJ1-4
DNA: TGTGCCAGCAGCTTAGACGGATACAATGAAAAACTGTTTTTT
CDR3: CASSLDGYNEKLFF

D: .
V: TRBV6-6
size: .
J: TRBJ2-5
DNA: TGTGCCAACAGTTCCCGAGAGACCCAGTACTTC
CDR3: CANSSRETQYF

D: .
V: TRBV7-7
size: few
J: TRBJ2-5
DNA: TGTGCTAGCAGCCTCTCGAGGGGGGCGGAGACCCAGTACTTC
CDR3: CASSLSRGAETQYF

D: .
V: TRBV7-8
size: many
J: TRBJ2-3
DNA: TGTGCCAGCAGCTTACTCGTGACAGGACTGACAGATACGCAGTATTTT
CDR3: CASSLLVTGLTDTQYF

D: .
V: TRBV7-9
size: few
J: TRBJ2-7
DNA: TGTGCCAGCAGCTTAGCTAGGCAGGGATGGGAGCAGTACTTC
CDR3: CASSLARQGWEQYF

D: .
V: TRBV6-5
size: many
J: TRBJ2-1
DNA: TGTGCCAGCAGTTACGAGACTGAGGGCCGGCGCGAGCAGTTCTTC
CDR3: CASSYETEGRREQFF

D: TRBD1
V: TRBV7-9
size: .
J: TRBJ2-2
DNA: TGTGCCAGCAGCGGATCCGGGACAGGGAGCACCGGGGAGCTGTTTTTT
CDR3: CASSGSGTGSTGELFF

D: .
V: TRBV28
size: .
J: TRBJ1-2
DNA: TGTGCCAGCAGTATCGGTGGGATCGATGGCTACACCTTC
CDR3: CASSIGGIDGYTF

D: .
V: TRBV7-6
size: many
J: TRBJ2-3
DNA: TGTGCCAGCAGCCCATGGGCCGGGGGCGGCACAGATACGCAGTATTTT
CDR3: CASSPWAGGGTDTQYF

D: .
V: TRBV20-1
size: .
J: TRBJ1-5
DNA: TGCAGTGCTAGACCTGATTCGGAGCCTAACAGGGTTCTTAGCAATCAGCCCCAGCATTTT
CDR3: CSARPDSEPNRVLSNQPQHF

D: .
V: TRBV14
size: .
J: TRBJ2-6
DNA: TGTGCCAGCAGCCAAGATTCTTTCGGGGCCAACGTCCTGACTTTC
CDR3: CASSQDSFGANVLTF

D: .
V: TRBV12-3/TRBV12-4
size: many
J: TRBJ2-1
DNA: TGTGCCAGCAGTTTTGAGGGGCCGGCCTACAATGAGCAGTTCTTC
CDR3: CASSFEGPAYNEQFF

D: TRBD1
V: TRBV6-5
size: .
J: TRBJ2-2
DNA: TGTGCCAGCAGTCAGGAAGAGGACAGGGATGGGGGCGGGGAGCTGTTTTTT
CDR3: CASSQEEDRDGGGELFF

D: TRBD2
V: TRBV6-6
size: .
J: TRBJ2-5
DNA: TGTGCCAGCAAAACTAGCGGGCAAGAGACCCAGTACTTC
CDR3: CASKTSGQETQYF

D: .
V: TRBV29-1
size: few
J: TRBJ2-7
DNA: TGCAGCGTTGAAACAGCACAGACCTACGAGCAGTACTTC
CDR3: CSVETAQTYEQYF

D: TRBD2
V: TRBV7-9
size: many
J: TRBJ2-5
DNA: TGTGCCAGCAGCTCCTGGACTAGCGGGGGGTTCCAAGAGACCCAGTACTTC
CDR3: CASSSWTSGGFQETQYF

D: TRBD1
V: TRBV12-5
size: many
J: TRBJ2-1
DNA: TGTGCTAGTGGTTTGGGATGGACAGGGGGCTCCTACAATGAGCAGTTCTTC
CDR3: CASGLGWTGGSYNEQFF

D: TRBD2
V: TRBV6-4
size: many
J: TRBJ2-3
DNA: TGTGCCAGCAGTGTAGCGGGGGGCACAGATACGCAGTATTTT
CDR3: CASSVAGGTDTQYF

D: .
V: TRBV28
size: .
J: TRBJ2-1
DNA: TGTGCCAGCAGCGTGAGATCGGGCCTCTCCTACAATGAGCAGTTCTTC
CDR3: CASSVRSGLSYNEQFF

D: TRBD2
V: TRBV12-3/TRBV12-4
size: few
J: TRBJ2-3
DNA: TGTGCCAGCAGTTTAACTGAGCGGGGGTCAGATACGCAGTATTTT
CDR3: CASSLTERGSDTQYF

D: .
V: TRBV7-9
size: .
J: TRBJ2-1
DNA: TGTGCCAGCAGCTTAGAACCGTGGAATGAGCAGTTCTTC
CDR3: CASSLEPWNEQFF